The clone carrying this TCR beta chain was counted many times. Its specificity is unknown. This entry comes from a study of neurological immune-mediated disorders. Overall study findings and caveats: One related-CDR3 cluster, found by phylogenetic grouping, held repertoires of 18 of 34 multiple sclerosis patients and is a possible signature. With the multiple sclerosis repertoire cluster, neither clinical nor MRI features showed any association.

MiXCR, run by TCRdb on the 5' RACE reads, gives a single entry per CDR3 protein. The data contain fewer than 85,000 distinct CDR3 sequences, approximately 4.6% of them singletons. Germline CDR1 and CDR2: KGHDR and SFDVKD. V trimming: 4 bases; J trimming: 0 bases; junction bases outside the gene matches: 6. This CDR3 comprises 16 residues. Time point: longitudinal time-point 3. The clonotype was recovered from a woman in her sixties with multiple sclerosis. The sequenced sample was PBMCs. V gene TRBV24-1 combines with J gene TRBJ2-3, with 7 nucleotides matching TRBD1. In nucleotides, the CDR3 is TGTGCCACCAGTGACCCAGGACAGGCTAGCACAGATACGCAGTATTTT. This codes for CATSDPGQASTDTQYF.